What follows is one T cell receptor beta chain and its context. What this receptor recognizes is not known. No much larger clonotype is one base removed from it; base qualities were not supplied. The trial excluded patients who had a history of autoimmune disease or who were on systemic immunosuppression. Peripheral blood for TCR sequencing was collected from all dose cohorts at baseline, on cycle 4 day 1, and on cycle 7 day 1. The samples were drawn from a first-in-human, open-label, multicenter phase I dose-escalation trial of ivuxolimab. Adults with locally advanced or metastatic melanoma, renal cell, hepatocellular, or head and neck squamous cell carcinoma were enrolled in the trial. CD4+ and CD8+ T cells were sorted separately from peripheral blood before TCR sequencing. Genomic DNA was isolated from the sorted cells so that the TCRbeta CDR3 region could be sequenced. The immunoSEQ Assay was used to sequence the TCRbeta CDR3 regions. TCRdb limited this immuneACCESS table to in-frame rearrangements with V and J called. A share of clones is missing; checked studies link under half to unresolved V genes, and the rest is unexplained. In this sample the table shows tens of thousands of clones, about four fifths of which occur a single time. More than 30% of the sample is in the top ten clones.

CDR3 length: 15 amino acids, cysteine to phenylalanine. Only the CDR3 DNA is retained, 45 bases long and in frame from the first base. CDR1 and CDR2 (PRHDT, FYEKMQ) derive from the germline V gene (reference sequence). V gives up 2 bases and J gives up 2 bases, and the segment between their germline ends measures 11 bases. These data originate in a study of OX40 agonist ivuxolimab in advanced cancers. In terms of the full investigation: Ivuxolimab was a fully human IgG2 agonistic monoclonal antibody targeting the costimulatory receptor OX40 (CD134). Intravenous ivuxolimab was administered to patients every 2 weeks at six dose levels: 0.01, 0.1, 0.3, 1.5, 3 and 10 mg/kg. Among the 52 dose-escalation patients, some 20 had hepatocellular carcinoma, about 15 melanoma, 9 renal cell carcinoma and 9 head and neck cancer. In the dose-escalation cohort, roughly 82% of patients were male, and the mean age was approximately 60 years with a range of about 20 to 80. Prior anti-PD-1, anti-PD-L1 or anti-CTLA-4 therapy was permitted, and approximately 39% of dose-escalation patients had received checkpoint inhibitors. Partial responses occurred in three dose-escalation patients: two with cutaneous melanoma and one with hepatocellular carcinoma. Peripheral TCRbeta sequencing was intended to test whether TCR sequence diversity was altered and clonal T-cell expansion was caused by ivuxolimab. The paper reports the monotherapy dose-escalation portion (N = 52 patients) of the phase I ivuxolimab trial. The study at large found these results: In the 0.1-3.0 mg/kg groups, partial responders had among the lowest normalized peripheral clonal expansion, particularly in CD8+ T cells. At doses of 0.1 to 3.0 mg/kg, clonal expansion of both CD4+ and CD8+ T cells in blood was seen between baseline and week 6. Low levels of normalized T-cell clonal expansion were also shown by some nonresponding patients. On average, CD8+ T cells showed more expanded clones than CD4+ T cells after ivuxolimab. The antigen specificity of the clonally expanded peripheral T cells was not determined.

This receptor was taken from an adult with an advanced solid tumor such as melanoma, head and neck, liver or kidney cancer. The sequencing here drew on CD4+ or CD8+ T cells sorted from blood, taken in a trial of the OX40 agonist ivuxolimab. This chain is built from TRBV13 and TRBJ2-3; a tentative D call is TRBD1 (6 bases match). The sequence in DNA is TGTGCCAGCAGCTTACCTGGGGGCGACACAGATACGCAGTATTTT. Its protein product is CASSLPGGDTDTQYF.